This T cell receptor beta chain was identified during a study of control samples from healthy donors and cancer patients. The length of the CDR3 is 16 residues. Trimming took 7 bases from V and 1 from J, leaving 16 bases between them. Germline CDR1 MDHEN, CDR2 SYDVKM. The data were produced by immunoSEQ multiplex PCR, yet TCRdb's version contains in-frame clones alone and is incomplete. Counted here are roughly 130,000 clones, more than 70% occurring once; the ten biggest clones make up roughly 3.2%. The material sequenced was blood. This TCR derives from a man between 50 and 59 years old in good health. The chain carries TRBV28 and TRBJ2-2, with D possibly TRBD2 on 5 matching bases. CDR3 nucleotides: TGTGCCAGCAACCCCCTCGGGGTTTTGAACACCGGGGAGCTGTTTTTT. Amino acid sequence: CASNPLGVLNTGELFF.